One and the same sample provided the 2 T cell receptor beta chains below, sequenced in a study of blood T cell repertoires in COVID-19. Profiled with immunoSEQ multiplex PCR; TCRdb holds only in-frame clones, not every one. Found here are 140,000 or so clones, around four fifths of them singletons; the top ten hold 6.2%. Sample: PBMCs or T cells enriched from blood (not recorded which). The receptors were sampled from a woman aged 40 to 49 who had recovered from COVID-19.

The rearrangement uses TRBV4-1 and TRBJ2-5; TRBD1 agrees at 9 bases. The CDR3 sequence is 14 residues long. CDR1 and CDR2 (germline): MGHRA, YSYEKL. With 4 bases clipped from V and 4 bases from J, the junction kept 4 bases outside the gene matches. Here the CDR3 reads CASSPGTGRETQYF. For the CDR3, the DNA is TGCGCCAGCAGCCCAGGGACAGGGAGAGAGACCCAGTACTTC.

The V call is TRBV6-1, the J call TRBJ1-2; D unresolved. The germline gives CDR1 MNHNS, CDR2 SASEGT. The CDR3 has 14 amino acids. The V end lost 3 bases, the J end lost 3 bases, and 11 bases lay between the germline ends. The chain's CDR3 is CASSETEGYYGYTF. CDR3 DNA: TGTGCCAGCAGTGAGACGGAGGGTTACTATGGCTACACCTTC.